The source of this T cell receptor beta chain is a study of blood T cell repertoires in COVID-19. Participants were aged roughly 18 to 100 years from some 24 US areas. Germline-derived CDR1 and CDR2 are KGHDR and SFDVKD. The V gene end was trimmed by 4 bases and the J gene end by 7 bases; junction bases not matched to a gene: 7. This CDR3 spans 14 amino acids. The protocol was immunoSEQ multiplex PCR, while the TCRdb copy is restricted to in-frame clones and leaves out a portion. The sample lists fewer than 300,000 clones, roughly 88% seen once, with more than 1% in the top ten. This sequence was found in a woman in her forties with acute COVID-19. V gene TRBV24-1 combines with J gene TRBJ1-2; TRBD1 agrees at 8 bases. The source material was PBMCs or T cells enriched from blood (not recorded which). CDR3 in amino acids: CATSDHGQGFGYTF. DNA for the CDR3: TGTGCCACCAGTGACCACGGACAGGGTTTTGGCTACACCTTC.